This passage covers 27 T cell receptor beta chains from one sample sequenced in a study of CD8+CD57+ T cells in acquired aplastic anemia. Before being chosen for sequencing, patients had shown CD8+CD57+ cell expansion by flow cytometry. The template for TCR beta VDJ and CDR3 sequence profiling was genomic DNA. TCRdb re-analysed the reads in MiXCR, keeping a single row per CDR3 protein. The profile shows under 200,000 distinct CDR3 sequences, less than 60% of them singletons. Input material: sorted CD4+, CD8+, or CD8+CD57+ T cells (not recorded which) from PBMCs. These receptors all stem from a human donor with aplastic anemia.

The sample holds many counts of this clonotype. V and J are TRBV29-1 and TRBJ2-1; 8 bases are a match to TRBD2. This CDR3 spans 15 amino acids. The germline V gene encodes CDR1 SQVTM and CDR2 ANQGSEA. The junction had 5 bases not matched to a gene; V was cut back by 4 bases and J by 0 bases. This CDR3 reads CSVGLAGASYNEQFF. CDR3 DNA: TGCAGCGTTGGTCTAGCGGGCGCCTCCTACAATGAGCAGTTCTTC.

This clonotype appeared many times. This CDR3 reads CASSFESGGGTDTQYF. DNA of the CDR3: TGCGCCAGCAGCTTTGAGTCGGGGGGTGGCACAGATACGCAGTATTTT. The chain couples TRBV5-1 to TRBJ2-3, with 7 bases that match TRBD2. Germline V gene sequence: CDR1 SGHRS, CDR2 YFSETQ. Trimming took 2 bases from V and 1 from J; bases not matched to a gene: 7. The CDR3 extends over 16 amino acids. The full variable domain, with the rest looked up from reference TRBV5-1 and TRBJ2-3, is KAGVTQTPRYLIKTRGQQVTLSCSPISGHRSVSWYQQTPGQGLQFLFEYFSETQRNKGNFPGRFSGRQFSNSRSEMNVSTLELGDSALYLCASSFESGGGTDTQYFGPGTRLTVL.

The chain carries TRBV11-1 and TRBJ1-2; D is uncertain. From germline, CDR1 is SGHAT and CDR2 FQDESV (reference sequence). The CDR3 runs 16 residues. Trimming shortened V by 1 base and J by 3 bases, and 15 bases separated the two germline ends. CDR3 DNA: TGTGCCAGCAGCTTAGTAGTACCGGCTGGGGACTATGGCTACACCTTC. Translated, it gives CASSLVVPAGDYGYTF.

The CDR3 here is CASSLSGDHGYEQYF. For the CDR3, the DNA is TGTGCCAGCAGCCTTAGCGGGGACCACGGCTACGAGCAGTACTTC. This chain uses TRBV11-1 with TRBJ2-7, with TRBD2 matching 8 bases. Germline values: CDR1 SGHAT, CDR2 FQDESV (reference sequence). This CDR3 contains 15 residues. V shed 5 bases and J 3 bases; nucleotides not matched to a gene: 9.

This clonotype was seen many times. The chain has TRBV25-1 and TRBJ1-4; 7 bases map to TRBD1. CDR1 MGHDK and CDR2 SYGVNS come from the germline V gene. V lost 3 bases, J lost 8 bases, and 12 bases stayed unmatched. This CDR3 is 16 amino acids long. The DNA for the CDR3 is TGTGCCAGCAGTGAGAACAGGGGCCGAGGAGGGGAAAAACTGTTTTTT. This gives the protein CASSENRGRGGEKLFF. Combining the CDR3 with reference TRBV25-1 and TRBJ1-4 gives the whole variable domain EADIYQTPRYLVIGTGKKITLECSQTMGHDKMYWYQQDPGMELHLIHYSYGVNSTEKGDLSSESTVSRIRTEHFPLTLESARPSHTSQYLCASSENRGRGGEKLFFGSGTQLSVL.

The chain is built from TRBV11-1 and TRBJ1-1; TRBD1 matches at 11 bases. This CDR3 comprises 16 residues. Unmatched junction bases numbered 14, after V lost 7 bases and J lost 7 bases. In germline, CDR1 is SGHAT, CDR2 FQDESV (reference sequence). The CDR3 protein is CASTRGQGARDGEAFF. CDR3 DNA sequence: TGTGCCAGCACCCGTGGACAGGGGGCGCGGGATGGTGAAGCTTTCTTT. The whole variable domain, filled in from reference TRBV11-1 and TRBJ1-1, reads EAEVAQSPRYKITEKSQAVAFWCDPISGHATLYWYRQILGQGPELLVQFQDESVVDDSQLPKDRFSAERLKGVDSTLKIQPAELGDSAMYLCASTRGQGARDGEAFFGQGTRLTVV.

The chain recombines TRBV20-1 with TRBJ2-3; 10 bases match TRBD1. Germline CDR1 DFQATT, CDR2 SNEGSKA (reference sequence). This CDR3 contains 11 residues. Trimming removed 6 bases from V and 10 bases from J; junction bases left unmatched: 4. DNA for the CDR3: TGCAGTGCCCAAGGACAGGGGGCGCAGTATTTT. Protein sequence: CSAQGQGAQYF.

Turning to this clonotype: An end of the junction differs from the germline gene, which may be a read error. This chain connects TRBV7-7 to TRBJ1-1; D ambiguous. The CDR3 has 13 amino acids. Looked up from germline, CDR1 is SSHAT and CDR2 is FNYEAQ (reference sequence). As DNA, the CDR3 is TGTGCTAGCAGCTTTAATGAGGAGAGTGAAGCTTTCTTT. Its translation: CASSFNEESEAFF.

Points on this clonotype: An end of the junction does not agree with germline; a read error may underlie this. The V call is TRBV29-1, the J call TRBJ2-4, with 8 bases that match TRBD1. The CDR3 sequence is 16 residues long. Germline loops: CDR1 SQVTM, CDR2 ANQGSEA. CDR3 amino acids: CSVEWTGYGTKNVQYF. CDR3 DNA: TGCAGCGTCGAATGGACAGGGTACGGTACCAAAAACGTTCAGTACTTC. Complete variable domain (other parts from reference TRBV29-1 and TRBJ2-4): SAVISQKPSRDICQRGTSLTIQCQVDSQVTMMFWYRQQPGQSLTLIATANQGSEATYESGFVIDKFPISRPNLTFSTLTVSNMSPEDSSIYLCSVEWTGYGTKNVQYFGAGTRLSVL.

This sequence joins TRBV19 and TRBJ1-1, with a weak D call TRBD1 (6 bases). Germline V gives CDR1 LNHDA, CDR2 SQIVND (reference sequence). The CDR3 runs to 14 residues. V was trimmed by 6 bases and J by 0 bases, leaving 11 bases between them. The CDR3 loop is CASRNRELNTEAFF. CDR3 nucleotides: TGTGCCAGTAGGAACAGGGAACTGAACACTGAAGCTTTCTTT.

The chain is built from TRBV20-1 and TRBJ2-7; 7 nucleotides match TRBD1. Looked up from germline, CDR1 is DFQATT and CDR2 is SNEGSKA (reference sequence). CDR3 length: 15 residues. J lost 3 bases, V lost 3 bases, and 11 bases had no gene match. CDR3 in DNA: TGCAGTGCTAGGCTGGACAGGAGCTACTTCTACGAGCAGTACTTC. The encoded protein is CSARLDRSYFYEQYF.

This clonotype showed up just a few times. At one end, the junction sequence differs from germline, possibly due to a read error. V is TRBV7-7 and J is TRBJ2-5; D call uncertain. This CDR3 is built from 13 residues. The germline V gene encodes CDR1 SSHAT and CDR2 FNYEAQ (reference sequence). The DNA of the CDR3 is TGTGCTAGCAGCTTGACGGGTGGAGAGACCCAGTACTTC. Amino acids: CASSLTGGETQYF.

This chain joins TRBV12-3 or TRBV12-4 and TRBJ2-2; 8 positions agree with TRBD2. The CDR3 runs 17 residues. V was clipped by 4 bases and J by 1 base; unmatched bases: 8. The CDR3 region has the DNA TGTGCCAGCAGTTCGGAACTAGCGGCCAAGAACACCGGGGAGCTGTTTTTT. Its protein is CASSSELAAKNTGELFF.

The chain joins TRBV7-9 to TRBJ1-1; 7 bases are a match to TRBD1. Germline V gene lookup returns CDR1 SEHNR and CDR2 FQNEAQ (reference sequence). CDR3 size: 13 residues. The V gene end was trimmed by 10 bases and the J gene end by 5 bases; junction bases not matched to a gene: 10. The chain's CDR3 is CAITTGYGTEAFF. CDR3 sequence (DNA): TGTGCCATCACGACAGGGTATGGGACTGAAGCTTTCTTT.

Details on this clonotype: A much larger clone is a single base away; this may be a read error. This chain uses TRBV5-4 with TRBJ1-1; no clear D. V lost 3 bases and J 1 base, leaving 13 bases between the germline ends. The CDR3 totals 15 residues. The V gene's germline CDR1 is SGHNT and CDR2 YYREEE (reference sequence). CDR3 sequence (DNA): TGTGCCAGCAGCTCTTTTGGGAACCCGAACACTGAAGCTTTCTTT. Protein sequence: CASSSFGNPNTEAFF.

V and J are TRBV25-1 and TRBJ2-7, with TRBD1 as a possible D gene (6 bases). This CDR3 is built from 16 residues. The V end was cut by 4 bases, the J end by 6 bases, with 22 bases between. Germline V gene sequence: CDR1 MGHDK, CDR2 SYGVNS. CDR3 region: CASSAGPGTFTGEQYF. The CDR3 DNA is TGTGCCAGCAGTGCAGGTCCCGGGACATTCACGGGCGAGCAGTACTTC.

The J gene is TRBJ1-3, the V gene TRBV29-1; TRBD1 might be the D (5 bases). Between the trimmed V and J ends, which lost 6 bases and 2 bases, there was a span of 11 bases. Germline-derived CDR1 and CDR2 are SQVTM and ANQGSEA. CDR3 length: 13 amino acids. CDR3 sequence: CSVGKGAGNTIYF. In DNA form, the CDR3 reads TGCAGCGTCGGCAAAGGGGCTGGAAACACCATATATTTT.

The chain carries TRBV24-1 and TRBJ2-1, with 9 bases identical to TRBD1. The CDR3 totals 15 residues. With 3 bases clipped from V and 9 bases from J, the junction kept 8 bases outside the gene matches. CDR1 is KGHDR, CDR2 SFDVKD, per germline. This CDR3 reads CATSDPTGGRVEQFF. CDR3 nucleotides: TGTGCCACCAGTGATCCGACAGGGGGGAGGGTTGAGCAGTTCTTC.

The J gene is TRBJ1-6, the V gene TRBV20-1, with D perhaps matching TRBD1 (5 bases). The germline CDR1 and CDR2 sequences are DFQATT and SNEGSKA (reference sequence). This CDR3 has 14 residues. V lost 0 bases, J lost 13 bases, and 16 bases lay in between. The chain's CDR3 is CSARDLRGFEPLHF. In nucleotides, the CDR3 is TGCAGTGCTAGAGATCTCCGGGGGTTTGAGCCCCTCCACTTT.

In this sample, this clonotype turned up many times. A much larger clone is a single base away; this may be a read error. The conserved closing phenylalanine or tryptophan is absent in this CDR3, likely reflecting a read error. The chain has TRBV29-1 and TRBJ1-1, with TRBD1 matching over 9 bases. The germline gives CDR1 SQVTM, CDR2 ANQGSEA. J was trimmed by 5 bases and V by 7 bases; bases with no gene match: 8. The CDR3 sequence is 13 residues long. This chain's CDR3 is CSACTGGGTEAFL. Written as DNA, the CDR3 is TGCAGCGCTTGCACAGGGGGCGGTACTGAAGCTTTCCTT.

This clonotype was counted ten times or more. The rearrangement uses TRBV3-1 and TRBJ1-5; D remains unclear. Germline CDR1 is LGHDT and CDR2 is YNNKEL (reference sequence). The V end was cut by 4 bases, the J end by 6 bases, with 16 bases between. This CDR3 region has 15 residues. The CDR3 coding sequence is TGTGCCAGCAGCCTCGGCAGAGCCAGCGGTCAGCCCCAGCATTTT. It translates to CASSLGRASGQPQHF.

J is TRBJ2-7 and V is TRBV20-1, with D possibly matching TRBD1 (5 bases). This CDR3 is built from 15 residues. From germline, CDR1 is DFQATT and CDR2 SNEGSKA (reference sequence). Trimming left V 4 bases short and J 5 bases short, with 21 bases between. As DNA, the CDR3 is TGCAGTGCTACAATCTCCGGACACAACCAAAACGAGCAGTACTTC. Protein sequence: CSATISGHNQNEQYF.

A note on this clonotype: No conserved phenylalanine or tryptophan is present at the end of the CDR3, so a read error is the likely explanation. The J gene is TRBJ1-1, the V gene TRBV20-1; D perhaps matches TRBD1 (5 bases). From germline, CDR1 is DFQATT and CDR2 SNEGSKA (reference sequence). With 0 bases removed from V and 4 bases from J, the gap between germline ends came to 12 bases. CDR3 size: 14 residues. The CDR3 protein is CSARDLGVGTEAFL. CDR3 bases: TGCAGTGCTAGAGATCTGGGGGTTGGCACTGAAGCTTTCCTT.

This clonotype was counted ten times or more. The V call is TRBV5-1, the J call TRBJ2-7; 9 nucleotides agree with TRBD1. This CDR3 has 15 amino acids. Per germline, CDR1 SGHRS and CDR2 YFSETQ. J was trimmed by 5 bases and V by 0 bases; bases with no gene match: 6. The CDR3 region is CASSLEGTGSHEQYF. As DNA, the CDR3 is TGCGCCAGCAGCTTGGAAGGGACAGGGTCCCACGAGCAGTACTTC.

The chain combines TRBV15 with TRBJ2-4; D remains ambiguous. This CDR3 region has 15 residues. Trimming cost V 0 bases and J 4 bases, with 10 bases left between them. Germline lookup yields CDR1 LNHNV and CDR2 YYDKDF (reference sequence). Here the CDR3 DNA reads TGTGCCACCAGCAGAGAGGGCACAGCTAAAAACATTCAGTACTTC. Translating it yields CATSREGTAKNIQYF.

This clonotype was picked up many times. The chain is built from TRBV20-1 and TRBJ2-5, with TRBD1 matching 8 bases. CDR1 DFQATT and CDR2 SNEGSKA come from the germline V gene (reference sequence). The CDR3 length is 14 residues. The J segment lost 5 bases and the V segment lost 1 base, leaving 6 bases of the junction unmatched. Written as DNA, the CDR3 is TGCAGTGCTAGAGTGACAGGGGCTATCGAGACCCAGTACTTC. Its protein product is CSARVTGAIETQYF.

This clonotype was counted many times. The gene calls are TRBV4-2 and TRBJ2-3; D is ambiguous. The CDR3 is 15 amino acids. Trimming shortened V by 10 bases and J by 0 bases, and 17 bases separated the two germline ends. Germline V gene sequence: CDR1 LGHNA, CDR2 YNFKEQ. CDR3: CATHGSSSSTDTQYF. The CDR3 region has the DNA TGTGCCACCCACGGTTCGAGTTCTAGCACAGATACGCAGTATTTT.